This TCR beta chain came from a study of T-cell reconstitution after alpha-beta-depleted transplantation in children. Regarding the study as a whole: Some patients showed high day-60 TCRbeta diversity, which derived from surviving recipient T cells and thymic progenitors. After one year, T-cell counts and TCRbeta diversity mostly came from new T cells.

It was with unique molecular identifiers that the TCRbeta library was prepared. TCRdb reanalysed the PCR reads using MiXCR and keeps one entry per CDR3 protein. The data contain roughly 340,000 distinct CDR3 sequences, around 15% of them singletons. Germline V gene lookup returns CDR1 SNHLY and CDR2 FYNNEI. V lost 4 bases to trimming and J lost 9 bases, with 10 bases between them. The CDR3 extends over 12 amino acids. Notes on this clonotype: The target antigen is unknown.

The V and J genes are TRBV2 and TRBJ1-5, with D maybe TRBD1 (5 bases). This sequence originates from a male patient between 2 and 9 years old who had a stem cell transplant for acute lymphoblastic leukemia, so the T cells may come from the graft donor. The sample was PBMCs, mostly from graft donor cells, taken 360 days after TCRalphabeta/CD19-depleted stem cell transplant. As DNA, the CDR3 is TGTGCCAGCAGTGGAGAGGGGTGGCCCCAGCATTTT. It translates to CASSGEGWPQHF.